This T cell receptor beta chain was sequenced for a study of blood T cell repertoires in COVID-19. The wider study: Italy, Spain and the United States were the sources of the convalescent and acute COVID-19 samples. Sources were T cells, B-cell-depleted T cells, or PBMCs; the material itself was cDNA or gDNA.

Trimming stripped 4 bases from V and 4 bases from J, with 16 bases between. The CDR3 runs 15 residues. Per the germline V gene, CDR1 is LGHDT and CDR2 is YNNKEL (reference sequence). Authors' methods: For nucleated cells, counts were estimated from reference gene primer amplification. Measured with immunoSEQ multiplex PCR; TCRdb has only the in-frame clones, and not every one. That table is the source of V, J and clone size, and D and trimming were worked out from the DNA. Among 490,000 or so clones listed, approximately 91% were seen once. This sequence was found in a woman aged 55 to 70 who had recovered from COVID-19. V and J are TRBV3-1 (or the pseudogene TRBV3-2) and TRBJ1-2; D is possibly TRBD1 (6 bases). Material for sequencing was PBMCs or T cells enriched from blood (not recorded which). The CDR3 DNA reads TGTGCCAGCAGCCCTAACACAGGGAAGGGCTATGGCTACACCTTC. As protein: CASSPNTGKGYGYTF.